This entry is about one T cell receptor beta chain. Its antigen has not been determined. The input lacks base qualities; no much larger clone sits a single base away. The trim is 1 base for V and 1 base for J, with a gap of 7 bases between the germline ends. The CDR3 spans 14 residues, from the cysteine through the phenylalanine. Of all the DNA, just the CDR3 is kept, 42 bases in frame from base 1. From the germline V gene, CDR1 is ENHRY and CDR2 is SYGVKD. Participants in the prospective study were aged 18 to 89 years, lived in 24 United States geographic areas, and enrolled through a virtual design. Cohort assignment in the prospective study relied on participant-reported clinical history from a screening survey and a study questionnaire. Recovered participants in ImmuneRACE Cohort 3 were defined by two consecutive negative NP/OP PCR tests, clearance by a healthcare professional, or resolution of symptoms. Each participant in the prospective study had whole blood, serum and a nasopharyngeal or oropharyngeal swab collected by mobile phlebotomists. Additional blood draws and questionnaires over an approximately 2-month period could optionally be provided by prospective study participants. Blood samples from the prospective study were shipped frozen or at room temperature prior to DNA extraction.

The sample comes from a study of blood T cell repertoires in COVID-19 (TCRdb year 2020). About the study as a whole: Samples covering the acute and convalescent phases of COVID-19 were provided by collaborators in the United States, Italy and Spain. The material from the prospective study consisted of cDNA or gDNA derived from T cells, B-cell-depleted T cells, or PBMCs. The dataset comprised deeply sampled blood TCRbeta repertoires from subjects exposed to, actively infected with, or recovered from COVID-19. The repertoires were released in a freely available public database meant as a resource for research on the immune response to SARS-CoV-2. Samples came from the ongoing ImmuneRACE study (first 160 participants) plus 1,254 subjects from 6 global collaborators. Nearly every sample came with metadata listing a de-identified subject ID, COVID-19 status, age in years and sex. HLA class I and class II types, where available, came from metadata supplied by the sample provider rather than from assay-based typing. Study-wide findings and limitations: How much clinical and demographic metadata was included differed by source and by participant, and the metadata was provided uncurated.

The immunoSEQ Assay, a bias-controlled multiplex PCR, was used to amplify TCRbeta CDR3 regions from genomic DNA. Per the original workflow: The number of nucleated cells in each sample was estimated by amplification of reference gene primers within the assay. To quantify the absolute abundance of each unique TCRbeta CDR3 rearrangement, sequence reads were collapsed and filtered. For each sample, productive Simpson clonality was calculated by taking the square root of Simpson's diversity index across productive rearrangements. TCRdb's version of the immuneACCESS table is confined to in-frame rearrangements and falls short of the full clone set. An unresolved V gene accounts for under half of the shortfall where checked; the remainder is of unknown origin. The DNA was the basis for D and trimming; V, J and clone size are from that table. The sample data list approximately 250,000 clones, and approximately 85% of these were observed just once. About 1% of the sample comes from the top ten.

This sequence was found in a woman in her 30s who had recovered from COVID-19. Sequencing was performed on PBMCs or T cells enriched from blood (not recorded which). The receptor chain draws on TRBV10-3 and TRBJ1-1; the D gene is perhaps TRBD1, on 5 matching bases. The DNA is as follows: TGTGCCATCAGTGAGTGGCAGGGGAACACTGAAGCTTTCTTT. Its translation is CAISEWQGNTEAFF.